This TCR beta chain was captured by sequencing in a study of blood T cell repertoires in COVID-19. Data came from immunoSEQ multiplex PCR; TCRdb stores just in-frame clones and leaves some out. Of 110,000 to 150,000 clones in the sample, 80% to 90% were seen once. The table lists this clone with a count of one. This CDR3 has 17 amino acids. Germline values: CDR1 SGHRS, CDR2 YFSETQ. V lost 2 bases to trimming and J lost 4 bases; unmatched junction nucleotides: 9. V and J are TRBV5-1 and TRBJ1-4; 9 positions match TRBD1. This clonotype originated in a woman aged 45-65 years with acute or convalescent COVID-19. The sequenced material came from peripheral blood. The CDR3 spells CASSFHVTGGLNEKLFF. The CDR3 bases are TGCGCCAGCAGCTTCCATGTAACAGGGGGCCTTAATGAAAAACTGTTTTTT.